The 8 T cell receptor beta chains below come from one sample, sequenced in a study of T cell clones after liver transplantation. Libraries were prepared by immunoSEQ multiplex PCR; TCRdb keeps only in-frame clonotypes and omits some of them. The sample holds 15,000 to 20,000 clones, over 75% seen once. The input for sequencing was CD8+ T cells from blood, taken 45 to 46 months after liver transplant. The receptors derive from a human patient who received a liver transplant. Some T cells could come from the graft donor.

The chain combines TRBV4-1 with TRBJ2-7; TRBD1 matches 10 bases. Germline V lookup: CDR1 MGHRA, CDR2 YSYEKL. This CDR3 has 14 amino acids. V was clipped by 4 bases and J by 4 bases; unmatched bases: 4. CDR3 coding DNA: TGCGCCAGCAGCCGAGGACAGGGGGTATACGAGCAGTACTTC. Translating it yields CASSRGQGVYEQYF.

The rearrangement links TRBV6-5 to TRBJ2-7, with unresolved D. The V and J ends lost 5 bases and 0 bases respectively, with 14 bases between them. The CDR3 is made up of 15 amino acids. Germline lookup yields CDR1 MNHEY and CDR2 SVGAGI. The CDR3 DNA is TGTGCCAGCAGTACGTCAGTTGTCCCCTCCTACGAGCAGTACTTC. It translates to CASSTSVVPSYEQYF.

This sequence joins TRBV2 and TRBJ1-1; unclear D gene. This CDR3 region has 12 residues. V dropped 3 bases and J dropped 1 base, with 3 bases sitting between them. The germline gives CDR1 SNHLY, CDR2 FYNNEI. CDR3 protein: CASSDWNTEAFF. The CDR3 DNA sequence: TGTGCCAGCAGTGATTGGAACACTGAAGCTTTCTTT.

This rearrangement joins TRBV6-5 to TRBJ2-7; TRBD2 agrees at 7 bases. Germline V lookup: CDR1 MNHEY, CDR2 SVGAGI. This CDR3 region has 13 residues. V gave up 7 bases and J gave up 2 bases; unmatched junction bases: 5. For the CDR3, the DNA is TGTGCCAGCATAGGGAGGGGAGCCTACGAGCAGTACTTC. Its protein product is CASIGRGAYEQYF.

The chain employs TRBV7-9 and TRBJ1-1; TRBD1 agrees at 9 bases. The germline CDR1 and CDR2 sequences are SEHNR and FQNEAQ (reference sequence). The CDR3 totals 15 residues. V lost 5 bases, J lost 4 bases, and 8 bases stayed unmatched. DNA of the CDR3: TGTGCCAGCAGCCCGTGGACAGGGGTTGGCACTGAAGCTTTCTTT. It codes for CASSPWTGVGTEAFF.

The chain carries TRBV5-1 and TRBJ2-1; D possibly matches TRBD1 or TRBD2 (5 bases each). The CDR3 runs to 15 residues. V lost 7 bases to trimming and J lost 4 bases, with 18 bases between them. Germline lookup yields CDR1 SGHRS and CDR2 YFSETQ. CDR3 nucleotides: TGCGCCAGCGGGGGAGAGAGGAACCAATACAATGAGCAGTTCTTC. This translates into CASGGERNQYNEQFF. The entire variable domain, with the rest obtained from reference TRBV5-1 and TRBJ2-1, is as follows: KAGVTQTPRYLIKTRGQQVTLSCSPISGHRSVSWYQQTPGQGLQFLFEYFSETQRNKGNFPGRFSGRQFSNSRSEMNVSTLELGDSALYLCASGGERNQYNEQFFGPGTRLTVL.

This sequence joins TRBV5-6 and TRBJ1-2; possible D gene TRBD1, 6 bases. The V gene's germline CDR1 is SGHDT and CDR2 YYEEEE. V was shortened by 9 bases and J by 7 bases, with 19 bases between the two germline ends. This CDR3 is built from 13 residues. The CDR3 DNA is TGTGCCACCAAAGATTGGGGGGGCCGTGGCTACACCTTC. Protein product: CATKDWGGRGYTF.

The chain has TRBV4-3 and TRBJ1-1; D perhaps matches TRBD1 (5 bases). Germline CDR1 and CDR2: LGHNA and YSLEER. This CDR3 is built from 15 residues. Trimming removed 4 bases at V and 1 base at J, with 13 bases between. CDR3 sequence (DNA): TGCGCCAGCAGCCCACAACTGACAGAGAACACTGAAGCTTTCTTT. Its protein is CASSPQLTENTEAFF.